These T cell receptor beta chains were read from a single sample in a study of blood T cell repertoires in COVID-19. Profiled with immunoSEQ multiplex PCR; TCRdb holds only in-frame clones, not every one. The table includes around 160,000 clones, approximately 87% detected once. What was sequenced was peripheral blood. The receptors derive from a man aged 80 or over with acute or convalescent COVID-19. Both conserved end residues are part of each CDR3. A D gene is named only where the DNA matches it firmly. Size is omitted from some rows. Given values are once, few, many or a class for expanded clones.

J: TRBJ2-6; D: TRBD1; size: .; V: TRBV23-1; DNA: TGCGCCAGCAGTCAACCGACAGGGCCGAGCTCTGGGGCCAACGTCCTGACTTTC; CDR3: CASSQPTGPSSGANVLTF
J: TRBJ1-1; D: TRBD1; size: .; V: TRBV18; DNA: TGTGCCAGCTCAGGGGACAGGGACACTGAAGCTTTCTTT; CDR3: CASSGDRDTEAFF
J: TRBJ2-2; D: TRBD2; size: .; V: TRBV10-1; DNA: TGCGCCAGCAGGGGAACGGGGGAGCGGGGGGGCCGCGGCGGGGAGCTGTTTTTT; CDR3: CASRGTGERGGRGGELFF
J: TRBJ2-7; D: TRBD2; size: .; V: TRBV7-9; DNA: TGTGCCAGCAGCCCGGGACTAGCGGGAGACACCTACGAGCAGTACTTC; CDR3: CASSPGLAGDTYEQYF
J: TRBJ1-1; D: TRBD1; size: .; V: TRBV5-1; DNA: TGCGCCAGCAGCACCGGACAGGGCAACACTGAAGCTTTCTTT; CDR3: CASSTGQGNTEAFF
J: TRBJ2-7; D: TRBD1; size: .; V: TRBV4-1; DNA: TGCGCCAGCAGCTCCCGACAGGGGGTTTCCTACGAGCAGTACTTC; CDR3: CASSSRQGVSYEQYF
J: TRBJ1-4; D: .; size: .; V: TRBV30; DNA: TGTGCCTGGAGTGGGGCCCCCGCTGCAACTAATGAAAAACTGTTTTTT; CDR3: CAWSGAPAATNEKLFF
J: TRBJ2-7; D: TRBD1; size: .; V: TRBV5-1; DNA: TGCGCCAGCAGCTTGTCGATCCGACAGGGGTACTACGAGCAGTACTTC; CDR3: CASSLSIRQGYYEQYF
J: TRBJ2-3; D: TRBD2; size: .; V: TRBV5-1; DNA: TGCGCCAGCAGCTTGGATGGGACTAGTGCCCTCGGCACAGATACGCAGTATTTT; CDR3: CASSLDGTSALGTDTQYF
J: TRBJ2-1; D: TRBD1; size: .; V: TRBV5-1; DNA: TGCGCCAGCAGCTTGAGACAGGGGGTCCACAATGAGCAGTTCTTC; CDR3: CASSLRQGVHNEQFF
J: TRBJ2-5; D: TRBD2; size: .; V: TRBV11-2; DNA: TGTGCCAGCAGCTTAGGGGTAGCGGGGGGGAAAGGGACCCAGTACTTC; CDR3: CASSLGVAGGKGTQYF
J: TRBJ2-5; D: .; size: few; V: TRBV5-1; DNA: TGCGCCAGCAGCTTCCGGAGCCCATTCCAAGAGACCCAGTACTTC; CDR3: CASSFRSPFQETQYF
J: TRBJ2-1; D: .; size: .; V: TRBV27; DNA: TGTGCCAGCAGTTACTCTCCCGGGGGTAGCTCCTACAATGAGCAGTTCTTC; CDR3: CASSYSPGGSSYNEQFF
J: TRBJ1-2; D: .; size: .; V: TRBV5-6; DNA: TGTGCCAGCAGCTGGGATGCTCGGGACCCGAGGAGGGAGGGCTACACCTTC; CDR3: CASSWDARDPRREGYTF